This T cell receptor beta chain was identified in a study of CD8 T cells in ankylosing spondylitis. Library preparation for TCR beta used quantitative 5'-RACE with molecular barcodes. One entry per CDR3 protein, called by TCRdb with MiXCR from the 5' RACE reads. This table holds roughly 120,000 distinct CDR3 sequences, over 6.5% found once. This clonotype occurred a few times. Its antigen is not known. Findings and caveats of the study: In the blood and synovial fluid of reactive arthritis, some motif variants had been previously reported. Reportedly, significant enrichment of disease-linked clones occurred in matched ankylosing spondylitis synovial fluid. For ankylosing spondylitis blood, a TCR beta motif of seven to nine highly homologous variants appeared characteristic.

V was pared by 5 bases and J by 2 bases, with 9 bases between. Germline V gives CDR1 GTSNPN, CDR2 SVGIG (reference sequence). The CDR3 loop spans 12 amino acids. The chain joins TRBV30 to TRBJ1-2, with D unclear. Sequences were obtained from blood, either unsorted or a sorted T cell fraction (not recorded which). The origin of this receptor is a male donor with ankylosing spondylitis or in good health (not recorded which). The CDR3, as DNA: TGTGCCTGGGCGGCGGGGAACTATGGCTACACCTTC. Its protein is CAWAAGNYGYTF.